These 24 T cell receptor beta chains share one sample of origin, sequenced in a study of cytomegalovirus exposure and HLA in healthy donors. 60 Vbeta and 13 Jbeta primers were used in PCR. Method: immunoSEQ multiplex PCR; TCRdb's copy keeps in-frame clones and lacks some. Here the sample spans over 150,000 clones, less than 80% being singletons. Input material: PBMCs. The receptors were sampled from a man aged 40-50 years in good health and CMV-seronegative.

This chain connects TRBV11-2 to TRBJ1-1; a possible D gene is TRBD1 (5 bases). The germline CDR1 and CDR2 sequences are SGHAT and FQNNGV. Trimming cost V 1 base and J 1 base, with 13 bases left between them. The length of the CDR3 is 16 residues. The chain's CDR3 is CASSLVGGPQNTEAFF. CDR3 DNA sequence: TGTGCCAGCAGCTTAGTCGGGGGACCCCAGAACACTGAAGCTTTCTTT.

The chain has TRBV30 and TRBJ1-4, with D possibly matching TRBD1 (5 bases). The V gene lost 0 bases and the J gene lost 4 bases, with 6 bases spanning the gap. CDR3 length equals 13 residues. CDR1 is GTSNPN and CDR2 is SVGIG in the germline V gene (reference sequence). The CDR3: CAWSVQVNEKLFF. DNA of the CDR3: TGTGCCTGGAGTGTACAGGTTAATGAAAAACTGTTTTTT.

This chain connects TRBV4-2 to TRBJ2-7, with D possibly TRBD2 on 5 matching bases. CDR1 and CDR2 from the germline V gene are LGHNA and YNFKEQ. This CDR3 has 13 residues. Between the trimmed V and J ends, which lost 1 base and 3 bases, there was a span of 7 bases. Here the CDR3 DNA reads TGTGCCAGCAGCCAAGTGGAGGACTACGAGCAGTACTTC. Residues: CASSQVEDYEQYF.

CDR3 residues: CACRQGARTGELFF. In nucleotides, the CDR3 is TGTGCCTGTAGACAGGGGGCAAGAACCGGGGAGCTGTTTTTT. The chain has TRBV30 and TRBJ2-2; 10 bases map to TRBD1. V lost 6 bases to trimming and J lost 5 bases; unmatched junction nucleotides: 6. The CDR3 loop spans 14 amino acids. The V gene's germline CDR1 is GTSNPN and CDR2 SVGIG (reference sequence). The full variable domain, in which reference TRBV30 and TRBJ2-2 provide the parts outside the CDR3, is SQTIHQWPATLVQPVGSPLSLECTVEGTSNPNLYWYRQAAGRGLQLLFYSVGIGQISSEVPQNLSASRPQDRQFILSSKKLLLSDSGFYLCACRQGARTGELFFGEGSRLTVL.

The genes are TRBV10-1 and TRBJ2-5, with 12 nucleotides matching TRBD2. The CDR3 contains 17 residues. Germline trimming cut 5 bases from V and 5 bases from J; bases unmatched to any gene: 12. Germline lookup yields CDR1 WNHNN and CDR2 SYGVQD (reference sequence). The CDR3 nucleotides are TGCGCCAGCAGTCCCGGACTAGCGGGGAGCGTCCGGGAGACCCAGTACTTC. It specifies CASSPGLAGSVRETQYF.

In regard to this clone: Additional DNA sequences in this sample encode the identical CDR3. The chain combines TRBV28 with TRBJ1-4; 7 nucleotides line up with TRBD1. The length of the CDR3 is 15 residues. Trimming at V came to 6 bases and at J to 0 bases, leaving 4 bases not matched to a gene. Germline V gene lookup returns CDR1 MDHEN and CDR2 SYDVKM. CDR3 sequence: CASSSGGATNEKLFF. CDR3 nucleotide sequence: TGTGCCAGCAGCTCAGGGGGAGCAACTAATGAAAAACTGTTTTTT.

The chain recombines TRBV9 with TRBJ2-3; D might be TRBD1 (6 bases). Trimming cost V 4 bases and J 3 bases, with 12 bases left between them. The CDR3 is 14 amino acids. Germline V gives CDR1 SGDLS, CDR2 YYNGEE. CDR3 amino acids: CASSTYTGTDTQYF. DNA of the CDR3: TGTGCCAGCAGCACCTACACAGGGACAGATACGCAGTATTTT.

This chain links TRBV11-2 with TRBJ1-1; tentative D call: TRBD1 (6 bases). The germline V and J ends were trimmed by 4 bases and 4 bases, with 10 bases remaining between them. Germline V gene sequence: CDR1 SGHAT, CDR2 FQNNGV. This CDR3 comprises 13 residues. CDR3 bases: TGTGCCAGCAGCTCAGGGGTAGGCACTGAAGCTTTCTTT. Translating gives CASSSGVGTEAFF.

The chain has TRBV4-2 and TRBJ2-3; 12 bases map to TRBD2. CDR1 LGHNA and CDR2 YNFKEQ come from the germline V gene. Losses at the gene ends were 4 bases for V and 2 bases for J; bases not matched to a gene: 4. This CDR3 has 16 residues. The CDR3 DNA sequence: TGTGCCAGCAGCCGGAGGACTAGCGGGGTCACAGATACGCAGTATTTT. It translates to CASSRRTSGVTDTQYF.

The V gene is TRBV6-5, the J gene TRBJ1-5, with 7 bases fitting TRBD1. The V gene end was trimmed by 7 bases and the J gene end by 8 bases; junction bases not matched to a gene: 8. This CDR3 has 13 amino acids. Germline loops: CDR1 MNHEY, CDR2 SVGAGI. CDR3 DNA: TGTGCCAGCAACGGACAGGCGGTCGAGCCCCAGCATTTT. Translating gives CASNGQAVEPQHF.

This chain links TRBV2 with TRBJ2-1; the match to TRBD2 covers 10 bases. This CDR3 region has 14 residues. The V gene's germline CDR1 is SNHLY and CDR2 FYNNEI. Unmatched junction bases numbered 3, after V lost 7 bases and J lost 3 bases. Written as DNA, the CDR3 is TGTGCCAGCAAAGGGACTAGCGACTACAATGAGCAGTTCTTC. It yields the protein CASKGTSDYNEQFF.

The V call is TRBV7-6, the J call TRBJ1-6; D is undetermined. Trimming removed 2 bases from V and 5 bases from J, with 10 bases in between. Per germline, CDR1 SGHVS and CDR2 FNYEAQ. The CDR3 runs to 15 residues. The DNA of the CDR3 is TGTGCCAGCAGCTTACAGGAAGGAAATAATTCACCCCTCCACTTT. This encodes CASSLQEGNNSPLHF.

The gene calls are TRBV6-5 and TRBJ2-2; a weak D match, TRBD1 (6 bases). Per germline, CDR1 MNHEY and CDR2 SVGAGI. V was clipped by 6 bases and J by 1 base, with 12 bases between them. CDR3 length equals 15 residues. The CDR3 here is CASSRFRGNTGELFF. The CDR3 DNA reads TGTGCCAGCAGCCGCTTCAGGGGGAACACCGGGGAGCTGTTTTTT.

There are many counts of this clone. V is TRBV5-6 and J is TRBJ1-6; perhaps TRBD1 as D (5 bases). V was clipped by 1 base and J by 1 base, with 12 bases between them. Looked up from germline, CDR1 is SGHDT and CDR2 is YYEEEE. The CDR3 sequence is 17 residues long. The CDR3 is CASSLMGLRSYNSPLHF. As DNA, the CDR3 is TGTGCCAGCAGCTTGATGGGGCTGAGGTCCTATAATTCACCCCTCCACTTT.

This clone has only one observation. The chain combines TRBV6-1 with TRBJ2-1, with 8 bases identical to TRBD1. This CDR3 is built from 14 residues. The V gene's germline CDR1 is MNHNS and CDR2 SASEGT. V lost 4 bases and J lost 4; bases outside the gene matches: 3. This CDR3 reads CASSAGTGYNEQFF. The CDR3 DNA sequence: TGTGCCAGCAGTGCCGGGACAGGATACAATGAGCAGTTCTTC.

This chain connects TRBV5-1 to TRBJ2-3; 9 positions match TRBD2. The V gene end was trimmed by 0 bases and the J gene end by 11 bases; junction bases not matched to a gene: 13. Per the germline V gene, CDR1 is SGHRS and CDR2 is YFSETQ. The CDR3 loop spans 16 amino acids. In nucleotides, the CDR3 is TGCGCCAGCAGCTTGGAGTCTGCGGGGGGGCTTTCGGTGCAGTATTTT. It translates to CASSLESAGGLSVQYF.

In DNA, the CDR3 is TGTGCCAGCAGTACAGAGAACTATGGCTACACCTTC. It codes for CASSTENYGYTF. The gene calls are TRBV6-5 and TRBJ1-2; no definite D call. The CDR3 sequence is 12 residues long. V was pared by 5 bases and J by 2 bases, with 6 bases between. Germline V gene data show CDR1 as MNHEY and CDR2 as SVGAGI.

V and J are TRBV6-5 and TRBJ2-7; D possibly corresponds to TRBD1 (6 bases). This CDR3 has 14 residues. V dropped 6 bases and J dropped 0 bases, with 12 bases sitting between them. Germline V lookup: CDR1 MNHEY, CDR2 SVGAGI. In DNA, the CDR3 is TGTGCCAGCAGCTACACAGGGAGCTCCTACGAGCAGTACTTC. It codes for CASSYTGSSYEQYF.

CDR3: CASSYGSGIWSPLHF. CDR3 DNA sequence: TGTGCCAGCAGTTACGGGTCAGGGATTTGGTCACCCCTCCACTTT. This chain joins TRBV27 and TRBJ1-6, with D perhaps matching TRBD1 (5 bases). Deletions cut 4 bases from V and 10 bases from J, with 17 bases between. Per germline, CDR1 MNHEY and CDR2 SMNVEV (reference sequence). The CDR3 spans 15 residues.

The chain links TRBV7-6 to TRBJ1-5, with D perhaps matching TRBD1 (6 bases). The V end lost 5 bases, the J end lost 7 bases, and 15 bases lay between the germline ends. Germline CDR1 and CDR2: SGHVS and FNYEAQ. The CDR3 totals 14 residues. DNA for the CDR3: TGTGCCAGCAGCCTAGGGGGAGGGGGACAGCCCCAGCATTTT. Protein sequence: CASSLGGGGQPQHF.

CDR3 region: CSVEHDYLAEAFF. The CDR3 region has the DNA TGCAGCGTAGAACATGACTATTTGGCTGAAGCTTTCTTT. V usage is TRBV29-1 and J usage is TRBJ1-1; no clear D gene. The CDR3 totals 13 residues. Germline V lookup: CDR1 SQVTM, CDR2 ANQGSEA. The V end was cut by 6 bases, the J end by 6 bases, with 17 bases between.

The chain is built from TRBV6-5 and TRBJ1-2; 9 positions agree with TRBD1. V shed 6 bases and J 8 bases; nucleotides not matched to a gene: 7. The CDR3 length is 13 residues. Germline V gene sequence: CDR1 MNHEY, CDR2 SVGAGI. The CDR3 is CASRVGQGVGYTF. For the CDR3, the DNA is TGTGCCAGCAGAGTGGGACAGGGAGTGGGCTACACCTTC.

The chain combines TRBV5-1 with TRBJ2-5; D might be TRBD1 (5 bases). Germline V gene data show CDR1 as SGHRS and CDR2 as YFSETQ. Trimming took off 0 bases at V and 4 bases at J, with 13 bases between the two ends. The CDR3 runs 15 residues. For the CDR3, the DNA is TGCGCCAGCAGCTTGGGGGGCGAGAGTGGAGAGACCCAGTACTTC. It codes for CASSLGGESGETQYF.

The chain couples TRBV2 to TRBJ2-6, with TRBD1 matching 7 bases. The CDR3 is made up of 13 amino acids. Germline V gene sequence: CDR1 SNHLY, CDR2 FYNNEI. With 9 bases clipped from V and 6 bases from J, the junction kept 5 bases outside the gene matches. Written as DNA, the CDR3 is TGTGCCAGTGCAGGGGGAAAGGCCAACGTCCTGACTTTC. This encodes CASAGGKANVLTF.